The rows below give T cell receptor beta chains drawn from one sample of a study of T-cell memory formation after mild COVID-19. TCRdb processed the 5' RACE reads anew with MiXCR; each CDR3 protein has one entry. In the table there are about half a million distinct CDR3 sequences, approximately 18% of which are singletons. Material for sequencing was PBMCs or a T cell subset sorted from them (not recorded which). These receptors came from an adult woman who had mild COVID-19 (a few samples of this study predate the infection). Cell type and time point are not known. Both conserved end residues are part of each CDR3. A D gene is named only where the DNA matches it firmly. Part of the rows lack a size; the others show once, few, many or a class for expanded clones.

>TRBV12-3/TRBV12-4|TRBD2|few|TRBJ2-1
CASSFTGSLGSGSENEQFF
TGTGCCAGCAGTTTCACGGGTTCTCTAGGTAGCGGGAGCGAGAATGAGCAGTTCTTC
>TRBV6-6|TRBD1|many|TRBJ2-1
CASRVGTGGNEQFF
TGTGCCAGCAGGGTCGGGACAGGGGGCAATGAGCAGTTCTTC
>TRBV7-2|.|.|TRBJ1-2
CASSRGTGPSYGYTF
TGTGCCAGCAGCCGAGGGACGGGACCGAGCTATGGCTACACCTTC
>TRBV25-1|TRBD1|.|TRBJ2-6
CASSGSMDRGVSGANVLTF
TGTGCCAGCAGTGGGTCCATGGACAGGGGGGTCTCTGGGGCCAACGTCCTGACTTTC
>TRBV6-6|TRBD1|.|TRBJ1-2
CASSLPGQDTNYGYTF
TGTGCCAGCAGTCTACCGGGACAGGACACAAACTATGGCTACACCTTC
>TRBV20-1|.|few|TRBJ1-5
CSAAPETSNQPQHF
TGCAGTGCTGCACCGGAAACCTCAAATCAGCCCCAGCATTTT
>TRBV7-2|.|few|TRBJ2-1
CASSLVGGRDNEQFF
TGTGCCAGCAGCTTAGTGGGAGGACGGGACAATGAGCAGTTCTTC
>TRBV20-1|.|few|TRBJ2-1
CSAHPGLGYNEQFF
TGCAGTGCTCACCCGGGACTGGGGTACAATGAGCAGTTCTTC
>TRBV24-1|.|.|TRBJ2-1
CATSDSGAPPNEQFF
TGTGCCACCAGTGATTCAGGGGCCCCCCCCAATGAGCAGTTCTTC
>TRBV15|.|.|TRBJ1-5
CATSSPGQPQHF
TGTGCCACCAGCTCTCCGGGGCAGCCCCAGCATTTT
>TRBV6-1|TRBD1|.|TRBJ1-1
CASSFIGTGNTEAFF
TGTGCCAGCAGTTTCATTGGGACAGGGAACACTGAAGCTTTCTTT
>TRBV6-5|.|few|TRBJ1-1
CATKQGLAFKAFF
TGTGCCACCAAACAGGGCCTCGCTTTTAAAGCTTTCTTT
>TRBV10-3|TRBD1|.|TRBJ1-1
CAISRQGLNTEAFF
TGTGCCATCAGCCGACAGGGCCTGAACACTGAAGCTTTCTTT
>TRBV3-1|.|.|TRBJ1-1
CASSPAVGGNTEAFF
TGTGCCAGCAGCCCGGCAGTGGGGGGGAACACTGAAGCTTTCTTT
>TRBV18|.|.|TRBJ2-7
CASSKGGVYEQYF
TGTGCCAGCTCAAAGGGGGGAGTCTACGAGCAGTACTTC
>TRBV7-8|.|.|TRBJ2-3
CASSLASHSTDTQYF
TGTGCCAGCAGCTTAGCGTCCCACTCCACAGATACGCAGTATTTT
>TRBV2|.|few|TRBJ2-7
CASSYQPNEQYF
TGTGCCAGCAGCTACCAGCCTAACGAGCAGTACTTC
>TRBV5-1|TRBD2|.|TRBJ2-1
CASSPGLANEQFF
TGCGCCAGCAGCCCGGGACTAGCGAATGAGCAGTTCTTC
>TRBV11-2|.|.|TRBJ1-4
CASSLVGRGQRNEKLFF
TGTGCCAGCAGCTTGGTGGGTAGGGGCCAACGCAATGAAAAACTGTTTTTT
>TRBV7-2|TRBD1|.|TRBJ1-1
CASSLTGAANTEAFF
TGTGCCAGCAGCTTGACAGGGGCCGCGAACACTGAAGCTTTCTTT
>TRBV12-5|TRBD2|.|TRBJ2-3
CASGLAYSGGLFNTQYF
TGTGCTAGTGGTTTGGCTTATAGCGGGGGCCTTTTTAATACGCAGTATTTT
>TRBV18|.|few|TRBJ2-7
CASSPAGTTYEQYF
TGTGCCAGCTCACCCGCAGGTACCACCTACGAGCAGTACTTC
>TRBV7-2|.|.|TRBJ1-2
CASRSHSTGLLHYGYTF
TGTGCCAGCCGGAGTCACTCAACAGGCCTATTGCACTATGGCTACACCTTC
>TRBV12-3/TRBV12-4|.|.|TRBJ2-7
CASSLDPRGRGGLGEQYF
TGTGCCAGCAGTTTAGATCCCCGGGGCAGGGGGGGCCTAGGGGAGCAGTACTTC
>TRBV2|.|few|TRBJ2-5
CASMGSGETQYF
TGTGCCAGCATGGGCTCGGGAGAGACCCAGTACTTC
>TRBV4-1|TRBD2|few|TRBJ2-1
CASSQAGTSGWDEQFF
TGCGCCAGCAGCCAGGCCGGGACTAGCGGATGGGATGAGCAGTTCTTC
>TRBV6-1|.|few|TRBJ2-2
CASTLVAGELFF
TGTGCCAGCACCCTGGTGGCCGGGGAGCTGTTTTTT
>TRBV12-3/TRBV12-4|TRBD2|few|TRBJ2-5
CASSRGTSGRAGGETQYF
TGTGCCAGCAGTCGGGGGACTAGCGGGAGGGCCGGAGGGGAGACCCAGTACTTC
>TRBV20-1|TRBD2|.|TRBJ2-3
CSAIRASGRTDTQYF
TGCAGTGCTATTAGGGCTAGCGGGAGAACAGATACGCAGTATTTT
>TRBV7-9|.|.|TRBJ2-3
CASSLARDGFPTDTQYF
TGTGCCAGCAGCTTAGCAAGGGACGGATTTCCCACAGATACGCAGTATTTT
>TRBV14|.|.|TRBJ2-6
CASSQVFRQELSGANVLTF
TGTGCCAGCAGCCAAGTGTTTAGACAGGAGCTCTCTGGGGCCAACGTCCTGACTTTC
>TRBV19|TRBD2|.|TRBJ2-3
CASSTPAGGVSDTQYF
TGTGCCAGTAGTACCCCAGCGGGAGGTGTGTCAGATACGCAGTATTTT
>TRBV7-3|TRBD2|.|TRBJ2-1
CASSVGLAGNNEQFF
TGTGCCAGCAGCGTCGGACTAGCGGGGAACAATGAGCAGTTCTTC
>TRBV29-1|TRBD1|.|TRBJ2-6
CSVGQDSGANVLTF
TGCAGCGTGGGACAGGACTCTGGGGCCAACGTCCTGACTTTC
>TRBV4-2|TRBD2|.|TRBJ2-3
CASSQAWVAGDPTDTQYF
TGTGCCAGCAGCCAAGCGTGGGTAGCGGGGGACCCCACAGATACGCAGTATTTT
>TRBV20-1|.|few|TRBJ2-7
CSARDATSFHEQYF
TGCAGTGCTAGAGATGCAACTAGCTTCCACGAGCAGTACTTC
>TRBV20-1|TRBD2|.|TRBJ2-3
CSAPGLALGGTDTQYF
TGCAGTGCTCCGGGACTAGCGTTAGGCGGCACAGATACGCAGTATTTT
>TRBV18|.|.|TRBJ1-5
CASSPPEGLGGQPQHF
TGTGCCAGCTCACCACCTGAGGGGTTAGGCGGTCAGCCCCAGCATTTT
>TRBV5-1|TRBD2|many|TRBJ2-3
CASSFFLAGASTDTQYF
TGCGCCAGCAGCTTCTTCCTAGCGGGGGCCAGCACAGATACGCAGTATTTT
>TRBV6-5|.|.|TRBJ1-4
CASSYSGSNEKLFF
TGTGCCAGCAGTTACTCCGGGAGTAATGAAAAACTGTTTTTT
>TRBV10-3|.|.|TRBJ2-5
CAIKGGTETQYF
TGTGCCATCAAAGGGGGTACAGAGACCCAGTACTTC
>TRBV27|.|.|TRBJ1-5
CASSLIGTKNQPQHF
TGTGCCAGCAGTTTAATTGGCACGAAAAATCAGCCCCAGCATTTT
>TRBV12-3/TRBV12-4|.|few|TRBJ2-3
CASSLLPNPDTQYF
TGTGCCAGCAGTTTACTGCCGAACCCAGATACGCAGTATTTT
>TRBV6-5|.|few|TRBJ2-5
CASSASQVSPSETQYF
TGTGCCAGCAGTGCCTCACAGGTTTCACCGAGCGAGACCCAGTACTTC